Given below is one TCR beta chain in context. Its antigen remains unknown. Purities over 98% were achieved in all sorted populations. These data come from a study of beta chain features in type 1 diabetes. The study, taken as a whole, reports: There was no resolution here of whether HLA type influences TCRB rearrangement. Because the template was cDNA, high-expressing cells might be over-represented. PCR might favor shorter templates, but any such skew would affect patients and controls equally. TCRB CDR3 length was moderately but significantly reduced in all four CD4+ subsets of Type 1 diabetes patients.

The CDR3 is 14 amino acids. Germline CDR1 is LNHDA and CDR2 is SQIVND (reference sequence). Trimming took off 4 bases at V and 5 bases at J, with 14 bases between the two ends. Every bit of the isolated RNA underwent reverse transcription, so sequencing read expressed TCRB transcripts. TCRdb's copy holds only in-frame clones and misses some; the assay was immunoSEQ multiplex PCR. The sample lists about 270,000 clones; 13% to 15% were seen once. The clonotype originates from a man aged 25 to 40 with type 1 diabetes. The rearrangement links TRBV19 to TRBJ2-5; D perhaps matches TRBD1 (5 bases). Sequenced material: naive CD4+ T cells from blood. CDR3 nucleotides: TGTGCCAGTAGTAATCCAGGGATTACCGAGACCCAGTACTTC. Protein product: CASSNPGITETQYF.